This T cell receptor (beta chain) was sequenced for a study of T cells in tuberculosis. In germline, CDR1 is LGHNT, CDR2 FRNRAP. V was clipped by 7 bases and J by 9 bases; unmatched bases: 15. CDR3 length equals 15 residues. The table came from immunoSEQ multiplex PCR; TCRdb's copy has only in-frame clones and leaves some out. The repertoire holds around 19,000 clones, approximately 92% seen once, with 14% to 15% in the top ten. This chain uses TRBV12-5 with TRBJ2-3; 8 positions match TRBD2. The sequence derives from a donor aged 10-29 years with latent tuberculosis or without tuberculosis infection. The sample was PBMCs. The CDR3 nucleotides are TGTGCTAGTGCCAAGCTCGGGGGGGGGCAGAACACGCAGTATTTT. Translation gives CASAKLGGGQNTQYF. Filled out from reference TRBV12-5 and TRBJ2-3, the complete variable domain reads DARVTQTPRHKVTEMGQEVTMRCQPILGHNTVFWYRQTMMQGLELLAYFRNRAPLDDSGMPKDRFSAEMPDATLATLKIQPSEPRDSAVYFCASAKLGGGQNTQYFGPGTRLTVL.